This TCR beta chain was profiled in a study of T cell responses to AZD1222 COVID-19 vaccine. General observations from the study: Receipt of two AZD1222 doses was followed by a rise in Spike-specific TCR breadth and depth. Baseline serology detected seropositivity in only 5 or 6 AZD1222 recipients.

Measured with immunoSEQ multiplex PCR; TCRdb has only the in-frame clones, and not every one. The top ten clones hold around 20% of a sample with about 73,000 clones, about 91% of them seen once. Of note for this clone: Its antigen is unidentified.

Losses at the gene ends were 4 bases for V and 5 bases for J; bases not matched to a gene: 4. Germline assignment: CDR1 GTSNPN and CDR2 SVGIG (reference sequence). The CDR3 totals 12 residues. Source: peripheral blood, taken on day 0 of AZD1222 vaccination. The rearrangement uses TRBV30 and TRBJ1-1; 7 bases line up with TRBD1. This receptor was obtained from an adult in good health. CDR3 nucleotide sequence: TGTGCCTGGAACAGGGGAGGGACTGAAGCTTTCTTT. It specifies CAWNRGGTEAFF.